The sequence of this T cell receptor beta chain was determined in a study of T cell changes during pregnancy in multiple sclerosis. TCRdb's copy holds only in-frame clones and misses some; the assay was immunoSEQ multiplex PCR. The table includes about 40,000 clones, more than 70% detected once. This clone was seen only once. V lost 5 bases, J lost 6 bases, and 8 bases stayed unmatched. CDR1 is SGHTA and CDR2 is FQGNSA in the germline V gene. The CDR3 is made up of 14 amino acids. The sequenced sample was CD8+ T cells from peripheral blood mononuclear cells, obtained in the first trimester of pregnancy. The sequence derives from a female donor with multiple sclerosis, enrolled in a pregnancy study. This chain joins TRBV7-2 and TRBJ2-7; 9 nucleotides agree with TRBD1. CDR3 loop: CASSPGSTGGEQYF. The CDR3 nucleotides read TGTGCCAGCAGCCCAGGTTCGACAGGGGGCGAGCAGTACTTC.